This passage covers 14 T cell receptor beta chains from one sample sequenced in a study of CD4 and CD8 cells across lung adenocarcinoma regions. TCRdb used MiXCR to reprocess the PCR reads, holding one entry per CDR3 protein. Altogether approximately 12,000 distinct CDR3 sequences are present, 53% being singletons, with the ten largest covering about 35%. Sample: CD8+ T cells from the center of a lung tumor. The receptors were sampled from a female donor with lung adenocarcinoma. The CD4 and CD8 labels of this study may be unreliable.

This clonotype has at least ten counts. This chain links TRBV6-1 with TRBJ2-7; D possibly corresponds to TRBD2 (6 bases). Germline CDR1 MNHNS, CDR2 SASEGT. This CDR3 contains 13 residues. Deletions cut 9 bases from V and 1 base from J, with 13 bases between. The CDR3 sequence: CASIRAGSYEQYF. The CDR3 DNA is TGTGCCAGTATCAGGGCGGGGTCCTACGAGCAGTACTTC.

This clonotype qualifies as large. V is TRBV6-1 and J is TRBJ2-1; TRBD2 matches at 9 bases. Germline-derived CDR1 and CDR2 are MNHNS and SASEGT. The CDR3 totals 16 residues. V lost 2 bases and J lost 5; bases outside the gene matches: 7. In nucleotides, the CDR3 is TGTGCCAGCAGTGAATCTTGGCGGGGGGGCAACAATGAGCAGTTCTTC. This codes for CASSESWRGGNNEQFF.

This sequence joins TRBV10-3 and TRBJ2-5, with D possibly being TRBD2 (7 bases). Deletions cut 11 bases from V and 11 bases from J, with 30 bases between. This CDR3 is 15 amino acids long. Germline-derived CDR1 and CDR2 are ENHRY and SYGVKD. This CDR3 is CAGGVGGRDQDTQYF. The CDR3 DNA follows: TGTGCCGGGGGGGTCGGGGGCCGTGACCAAGATACGCAGTACTTC.

This clonotype has just a few counts. The chain employs TRBV9 and TRBJ1-2; perhaps TRBD1 as D (5 bases). The CDR3 loop spans 13 amino acids. Germline assignment: CDR1 SGDLS and CDR2 YYNGEE. Trimming cost V 3 bases and J 3 bases, with 9 bases left between them. In DNA form, the CDR3 reads TGTGCCAGCAGCGCCCAGGGCTACTATGGCTACACCTTC. Amino acid sequence: CASSAQGYYGYTF.

This clonotype was counted a few times. The genes are TRBV27 and TRBJ1-5; tentative D call: TRBD1 (6 bases). Germline V lookup: CDR1 MNHEY, CDR2 SMNVEV (reference sequence). Trimming cost V 6 bases and J 0 bases, with 9 bases left between them. The CDR3 has 14 residues. CDR3 coding DNA: TGTGCCAGCAGGAGGACAGATAGCAATCAGCCCCAGCATTTT. This encodes CASRRTDSNQPQHF.

The V and J genes are TRBV6-2 or TRBV6-3 and TRBJ2-1, with 10 positions matching TRBD1. In germline, CDR1 is MNHEY, CDR2 SVGEGT. The trim removed 7 bases at V and 9 bases at J, leaving 9 bases unmatched. The CDR3 consists of 14 residues. The CDR3, as DNA: TGTGCCAGCACGAACCGACAGGGGGCAAGTGAGCAGTTCTTC. It encodes CASTNRQGASEQFF.

Details on this clonotype: A junction boundary mismatches the germline segment, possibly from a read error. The chain has TRBV7-2 and TRBJ2-3; D could derive from TRBD1 or TRBD2 (5 bases each). This CDR3 contains 15 residues. Germline CDR1 SGHTA, CDR2 FQGNSA. In DNA form, the CDR3 reads TGTGCCAGCAGCCCGGGACGGGGAGCCAAAAACACTCAGTACTTT. This codes for CASSPGRGAKNTQYF.

Only one count was recorded for this clonotype. This chain connects TRBV27 to TRBJ2-6; perhaps TRBD1 as D (5 bases). Germline-derived CDR1 and CDR2 are MNHEY and SMNVEV (reference sequence). The CDR3 totals 16 residues. Trimming cost V 7 bases and J 0 bases, with 13 bases left between them. For the CDR3, the DNA is TGTGCCAGCACAAGGGGTGGGATCTCTGGGGCCAACGTCCTGACTTTC. Translated, it gives CASTRGGISGANVLTF.

The chain recombines TRBV7-2 with TRBJ2-3, with a weak D call TRBD1 (5 bases). The CDR3 spans 14 residues. V dropped 6 bases and J dropped 3 bases, with 13 bases sitting between them. Germline CDR1 SGHTA, CDR2 FQGNSA. DNA for the CDR3: TGTGCCAGCAGTCGGACCAGGGTAACAGATACGCAGTATTTT. Its protein is CASSRTRVTDTQYF.

This chain uses TRBV6-1 with TRBJ2-1, with D unresolved. The J call may be mistaken, given a closer DNA end match to TRBJ2-7. Germline assignment: CDR1 MNHNS and CDR2 SASEGT. This CDR3 has 13 residues. The CDR3 DNA is TGTGCCAGCAGTCCCACCCTCTTCTATGAGCAGTACTTC. The encoded protein is CASSPTLFYEQYF.

This clonotype appeared a few times. The chain employs TRBV27 and TRBJ2-1; 7 bases fit TRBD1. The CDR3 consists of 14 residues. J was trimmed by 3 bases and V by 2 bases; bases with no gene match: 1. Germline loops: CDR1 MNHEY, CDR2 SMNVEV (reference sequence). The CDR3 here is CASSLTGVYNEQFF. CDR3 nucleotides: TGTGCCAGCAGTTTAACAGGGGTCTACAATGAGCAGTTCTTC.

This clonotype was observed at least ten times. The rearrangement uses TRBV6-4 and TRBJ2-2; 11 bases agree with TRBD1. The CDR3 has 15 residues. Unmatched junction bases numbered 0, after V lost 2 bases and J lost 4 bases. The V gene's germline CDR1 is MRHNA and CDR2 SNTAGT. The CDR3 nucleotides are TGTGCCAGCAGTGACGGGACAGGGGGCACCGGGGAGCTGTTTTTT. It is translated as CASSDGTGGTGELFF.

This sequence joins TRBV7-8 and TRBJ2-1; TRBD2 aligns across 14 bases. Trimming removed 9 bases from V and 10 bases from J; junction bases left unmatched: 14. The CDR3 length is 16 residues. Looked up from germline, CDR1 is SGHVS and CDR2 is FQNEAQ. CDR3: CASRRLPGLAGEEQFF. CDR3 nucleotide sequence: TGTGCCAGTCGCCGACTTCCGGGACTAGCGGGGGAGGAGCAGTTCTTC.

This rearrangement joins TRBV10-3 to TRBJ1-2, with D perhaps matching TRBD1 (5 bases). CDR1 is ENHRY and CDR2 is SYGVKD in the germline V gene. The CDR3 is 12 amino acids. The CDR3 DNA reads TGTCCCCAGAGGGGTCAGGGCTATGGCTACACCTTC. This gives the protein CPQRGQGYGYTF.